The source of this T cell receptor (beta chain) is a study of STAT3 mutations in large granular lymphocyte leukemia. CDR3 length: 13 amino acids. With 2 bases removed from V and 0 bases from J, the gap between germline ends came to 2 bases. The germline V gene encodes CDR1 SGHTA and CDR2 FQGNSA. A note on this clone: Its specificity is not known.

Each sample's TCRbeta library yielded on average about 41,000 productive templates. Sequenced by immunoSEQ multiplex PCR; TCRdb stores in-frame clones only, minus some. The data hold about 19,000 clones, with 92% observed a single time. Whole-study findings and limits: TCR clonotype switching after therapy occurred in about 30% of the 18 patients. Every T-cell large granular lymphocyte leukemia patient had at least one immunodominant TCR beta clonotype.

What was sequenced was peripheral blood mononuclear cells. The clonotype was recovered from a man in his fifties or sixties with T-cell large granular lymphocyte leukemia. Some clones in this sample may be carry-over from other donors' samples. The chain employs TRBV7-2 and TRBJ1-5; D uncertain. The CDR3 DNA sequence: TGTGCCAGCAGCTTAAGTAGCAATCAGCCCCAGCATTTT. It yields the protein CASSLSSNQPQHF.